The 24 T cell receptor beta chains presented below share a single source sample, sequenced in a study of T cells after yellow fever vaccination. TCRdb ran MiXCR on the 5' RACE reads and lists one entry per CDR3 protein. The table has approximately 300,000 distinct CDR3 sequences, approximately 13% seen once; the top ten hold less than 0.55%. Sample: CD4+ T cells sorted from PBMCs, taken 45 days after the yellow fever booster vaccination. The receptors shown here come from a man under 40 who received the YFV17D yellow fever vaccine.

The chain is built from TRBV9 and TRBJ1-6; D gene ambiguous. V dropped 0 bases and J dropped 6 bases, with 10 bases sitting between them. The CDR3 covers 15 residues. Germline V gene sequence: CDR1 SGDLS, CDR2 YYNGEE. Here the CDR3 reads CASSVEGSLNSPLHF. The CDR3 coding sequence is TGTGCCAGCAGCGTAGAGGGCAGCCTTAATTCACCCCTCCACTTT.

The chain joins TRBV5-6 to TRBJ2-3; 13 bases fit TRBD2. Germline CDR1 SGHDT, CDR2 YYEEEE. This CDR3 is built from 16 residues. J was trimmed by 4 bases and V by 4 bases; bases with no gene match: 6. CDR3 residues: CASSQGLAGYADTQYF. The DNA for the CDR3 is TGTGCCAGCAGCCAGGGACTAGCGGGATATGCAGATACGCAGTATTTT.

V usage is TRBV15 and J usage is TRBJ2-6; no firm D call. This CDR3 region has 15 residues. Germline V gives CDR1 LNHNV, CDR2 YYDKDF (reference sequence). Trimming shortened V by 4 bases and J by 0 bases, and 7 bases separated the two germline ends. The CDR3, as DNA: TGTGCCACCAGCATAGACCCCTCTGGGGCCAACGTCCTGACTTTC. It encodes CATSIDPSGANVLTF. The variable domain in full, with the rest retrieved from reference TRBV15 and TRBJ2-6, is DAMVIQNPRYQVTQFGKPVTLSCSQTLNHNVMYWYQQKSSQAPKLLFHYYDKDFNNEADTPDNFQSRRPNTSFCFLDIRSPGLGDTAMYLCATSIDPSGANVLTFGAGSRLTVL.

CDR3 bases: TGTGCCAGCAGTGAAAGGACTAGCGGGAGAAATGAGCAGTTCTTC. Amino acids: CASSERTSGRNEQFF. The chain combines TRBV2 with TRBJ2-1; the match to TRBD2 covers 13 bases. The J segment lost 7 bases and the V segment lost 2 bases, leaving 2 bases of the junction unmatched. Germline V gives CDR1 SNHLY, CDR2 FYNNEI. There are 15 residues in the CDR3.

The CDR3 sequence is CASASQTDTQYF. CDR3 in DNA: TGTGCCAGCGCAAGCCAGACAGATACGCAGTATTTT. This sequence joins TRBV7-9 and TRBJ2-3; no firm D call. Per germline, CDR1 SEHNR and CDR2 FQNEAQ (reference sequence). The length of the CDR3 is 12 residues. V shed 8 bases and J shed 3 bases, with 9 bases lying between them.

CDR3 nucleotides: TGTGCCAGCAGCTTAGCGGGACTAGCATTGAATGAGCAGTTCTTC. Its protein is CASSLAGLALNEQFF. The V gene is TRBV7-9, the J gene TRBJ2-1; TRBD2 aligns across 9 bases. The ends lost 0 bases at V and 7 bases at J; junction bases unmatched: 4. The germline V gene has CDR1 SEHNR and CDR2 FQNEAQ (reference sequence). The CDR3 runs to 15 residues.

This clonotype was detected many times. This chain joins TRBV20-1 and TRBJ2-3; a weak D match, TRBD2 (5 bases). The CDR3 is 15 amino acids. Looked up from germline, CDR1 is DFQATT and CDR2 is SNEGSKA (reference sequence). The ends were cut back, 1 base at V and 2 bases at J, with 13 bases in the middle. The CDR3 is CSARGSAGITDTQYF. CDR3 bases: TGCAGTGCTAGAGGCTCTGCGGGCATCACAGATACGCAGTATTTT.

This chain connects TRBV7-2 to TRBJ1-3, with 8 bases matching TRBD1. The CDR3 is 14 amino acids. From germline, CDR1 is SGHTA and CDR2 FQGNSA. V lost 6 bases to trimming and J lost 3 bases; unmatched junction nucleotides: 4. For the CDR3, the DNA is TGTGCCAGCAGTCGACAGGGGAGTGGAAACACCATATATTTT. This gives the protein CASSRQGSGNTIYF.

The sample holds a few counts of this clonotype. The chain employs TRBV20-1 and TRBJ2-3; TRBD2 might be the D (6 bases). The length of the CDR3 is 14 residues. Germline V gene sequence: CDR1 DFQATT, CDR2 SNEGSKA (reference sequence). V lost 7 bases, J lost 6 bases, and 20 bases lay in between. The CDR3 protein is CSGGDGGPPDTQYF. The CDR3 DNA reads TGCAGTGGCGGGGACGGAGGGCCCCCGGATACGCAGTATTTT.

The table lists this clonotype with many counts. J is TRBJ1-4 and V is TRBV20-1; D is unresolved. The V gene's germline CDR1 is DFQATT and CDR2 SNEGSKA (reference sequence). V was clipped by 5 bases and J by 2 bases, with 9 bases between them. This CDR3 contains 13 residues. Written as DNA, the CDR3 is TGCAGTGCTCCCCTTAATACTAATGAAAAACTGTTTTTT. Translated, it gives CSAPLNTNEKLFF.

This clonotype was seen only a few times. Germline and junction disagree at one end, which may indicate a read error. The rearrangement links TRBV4-3 to TRBJ2-1; 11 bases agree with TRBD1. Germline V gives CDR1 LGHNA, CDR2 YSLEER. The CDR3 spans 15 residues. Here the CDR3 DNA reads TGTGCCAGCAGCCGGGGACAGGGGGGGTACAATGAGCAGTTCTTC. Translated: CASSRGQGGYNEQFF.

This clonotype was picked up a small number of times. The rearrangement joins TRBV12-3 or TRBV12-4 to TRBJ1-5, with D unresolved. Between the trimmed V and J ends, which lost 6 bases and 7 bases, there was a span of 19 bases. The CDR3 totals 15 residues. CDR3 nucleotide sequence: TGTGCCAGCAGCACCCCCCCTCGGGGAGGGCAGCCCCAGCATTTT. Translating it yields CASSTPPRGGQPQHF.

The V call is TRBV4-3, the J call TRBJ2-4; no definite D call. The V end lost 0 bases, the J end lost 6 bases, and 12 bases lay between the germline ends. Germline V lookup: CDR1 LGHNA, CDR2 YSLEER. There are 15 residues in the CDR3. CDR3 bases: TGCGCCAGCAGCCAAGATCTCGGGTGGGGAAACATTCAGTACTTC. It yields the protein CASSQDLGWGNIQYF.

CDR3 nucleotides: TGTGCCTGGAGTAGCGTTAGTTCCGAGCAGTACTTC. It encodes CAWSSVSSEQYF. This chain joins TRBV30 and TRBJ2-7; D call uncertain. Germline CDR1 and CDR2: GTSNPN and SVGIG (reference sequence). The CDR3 extends over 12 amino acids. Trimming shortened V by 2 bases and J by 6 bases, and 11 bases separated the two germline ends.

This clonotype was recorded a few times. CDR3 amino acids: CSARDRRIGGTGRAPDTQYF. For the CDR3, the DNA is TGCAGTGCTAGAGATCGTAGGATAGGAGGGACCGGGAGGGCCCCAGATACGCAGTATTTT. The gene calls are TRBV20-1 and TRBJ2-3; 8 bases align to TRBD2. CDR3 length: 20 residues. Trimming at V came to 0 bases and at J to 4 bases, leaving 21 bases not matched to a gene. In germline, CDR1 is DFQATT, CDR2 SNEGSKA (reference sequence).

CDR3 sequence reads: CASSAGQSLSYEQYF. The CDR3 region has the DNA TGTGCCAGCAGCGCGGGACAGTCTCTCTCCTACGAGCAGTACTTC. The chain joins TRBV9 to TRBJ2-7, with 7 positions matching TRBD1. CDR1 and CDR2 from the germline V gene are SGDLS and YYNGEE. The V and J ends lost 3 bases and 0 bases, in that order; junction bases with no gene match: 6. The CDR3 length is 15 residues.

The chain employs TRBV12-3 or TRBV12-4 and TRBJ2-3; TRBD1 agrees at 11 bases. The CDR3 totals 14 residues. Trimming at V came to 4 bases and at J to 14 bases, leaving 11 bases not matched to a gene. The CDR3 here is CASSYSGTGGDRYF. The CDR3 DNA reads as TGTGCCAGCAGTTACTCCGGGACAGGGGGTGATAGGTATTTT.

This clonotype was recorded at least ten times. The rearrangement uses TRBV7-9 and TRBJ2-5; D is possibly TRBD1 (5 bases). The CDR3 loop spans 13 amino acids. Deletions cut 1 base from V and 3 bases from J, with 6 bases between. Germline V gene lookup returns CDR1 SEHNR and CDR2 FQNEAQ (reference sequence). CDR3: CASSLVREETQYF. In DNA, the CDR3 is TGTGCCAGCAGCTTAGTCAGGGAAGAGACCCAGTACTTC.

The V gene is TRBV5-1, the J gene TRBJ2-7, with D unresolved. Trimming took 4 bases from V and 3 from J, leaving 8 bases between them. There are 12 residues in the CDR3. CDR1 is SGHRS, CDR2 YFSETQ, per germline. CDR3 region: CASSARRYEQYF. Here the CDR3 DNA reads TGCGCCAGCAGCGCCAGGCGCTACGAGCAGTACTTC.

This clonotype was observed many times. This chain uses TRBV29-1 with TRBJ2-7, with a possible D match to TRBD2 (6 bases). Germline V gene sequence: CDR1 SQVTM, CDR2 ANQGSEA. Deletions cut 4 bases from V and 4 bases from J, with 14 bases between. This CDR3 is built from 13 residues. The DNA of the CDR3 is TGCAGCGTTGCTGGGGACTTGCTTTACGAGCAGTACTTC. It codes for CSVAGDLLYEQYF.

This clonotype was found once. A read error may be the cause here, since a much bigger clone is one base away. V gene TRBV6-5 combines with J gene TRBJ2-1, with 10 bases fitting TRBD2. This CDR3 is built from 15 residues. Germline V gene data show CDR1 as MNHEY and CDR2 as SVGAGI. V shed 9 bases, J shed 7 bases, and the junction held 12 bases outside the gene matches. Written as DNA, the CDR3 is TGTGCCAGGAGTACTCTGACTAGCGGGTATAATGAGCAGTTCTTC. Encoded protein: CARSTLTSGYNEQFF.

This clonotype came up a few times. The chain has TRBV20-1 and TRBJ2-1; 15 positions match TRBD2. V lost 6 bases and J lost 4; bases outside the gene matches: 7. Germline V lookup: CDR1 DFQATT, CDR2 SNEGSKA (reference sequence). The CDR3 has 16 amino acids. CDR3 nucleotides: TGCAGTGCCAACCCCGGGACTAGCGGGGGGTACAATGAGCAGTTCTTC. It specifies CSANPGTSGGYNEQFF.

This clonotype has more than one count but fewer than ten. The chain recombines TRBV5-1 with TRBJ1-2; D is ambiguous. The germline gives CDR1 SGHRS, CDR2 YFSETQ. V shed 0 bases and J shed 5 bases, with 8 bases lying between them. This CDR3 has 13 amino acids. CDR3 sequence reads: CASSLAGRYGYTF. The DNA of the CDR3 is TGCGCCAGCAGCTTGGCCGGAAGATATGGCTACACCTTC.

This clonotype was seen a handful of times. The CDR3 region has the DNA TGTGCCTGGAGTTTTATAAGCGAGCAGTACTTC. Amino acids: CAWSFISEQYF. The rearrangement uses TRBV30 and TRBJ2-7; no clear D. Trimming removed 2 bases at V and 6 bases at J, with 8 bases between. This CDR3 spans 11 amino acids. CDR1 is GTSNPN and CDR2 is SVGIG in the germline V gene (reference sequence). Full variable domain (rest looked up from reference TRBV30 and TRBJ2-7): SQTIHQWPATLVQPVGSPLSLECTVEGTSNPNLYWYRQAAGRGLQLLFYSVGIGQISSEVPQNLSASRPQDRQFILSSKKLLLSDSGFYLCAWSFISEQYFGPGTRLTVT.